This T cell receptor beta chain was identified during a study of blood T cell repertoires in COVID-19. Original data processing: Reference gene primer amplification yielded estimated nucleated cell counts. Data came from immunoSEQ multiplex PCR; TCRdb stores just in-frame clones and leaves some out. Clone size and V and J calls were adopted from that table, with D and trimming inferred from the DNA. The sample contains roughly 35,000 clones, 60% to 80% of which appear only once. V lost 5 bases and J lost 3, with 24 bases in between. CDR1 SGHRS and CDR2 YFSETQ come from the germline V gene. CDR3 size: 17 residues.

The sequence came from a woman aged 60 to 75 with acute or convalescent COVID-19. The sample was peripheral blood. The chain links TRBV5-1 to TRBJ2-7; perhaps TRBD1 as D (6 bases). CDR3 in DNA: TGCGCCAGCAGTTTCTTGGGTTCTTCACAGGGCAACTACGAGCAGTACTTC. Its translation: CASSFLGSSQGNYEQYF.